The 2 T cell receptor beta chains reported below all come from one sample, sequenced in a study of blood T cell repertoires in COVID-19. Sequenced by immunoSEQ multiplex PCR; TCRdb stores in-frame clones only, minus some. The sample shows fewer than 75,000 clones, 79% of them seen only once. The sample comprised peripheral blood. The source of these receptors is a man between 60 and 75 years old with acute or convalescent COVID-19.

In nucleotides, the CDR3 is TGTGCCAGCAGCTTAAACAGGGGAACCTCTGGGGCCAACGTCCTGACTTTC. Residues: CASSLNRGTSGANVLTF. This rearrangement joins TRBV13 to TRBJ2-6, with TRBD1 matching 7 bases. V lost 2 bases to trimming and J lost 0 bases; unmatched junction nucleotides: 4. CDR3 length equals 17 residues. Germline V gene data show CDR1 as PRHDT and CDR2 as FYEKMQ (reference sequence).

A few counts support this clone. V is TRBV27 and J is TRBJ2-7; 8 nucleotides match TRBD1. Per the germline V gene, CDR1 is MNHEY and CDR2 is SMNVEV (reference sequence). The V segment lost 4 bases and the J segment 9 bases; nucleotides outside the gene matches: 14. This CDR3 has 15 residues. The CDR3 coding sequence is TGTGCCAGCAGTTGGTCACAGGGGGGTACGGGCTTGCAGTACTTC. Its protein is CASSWSQGGTGLQYF.